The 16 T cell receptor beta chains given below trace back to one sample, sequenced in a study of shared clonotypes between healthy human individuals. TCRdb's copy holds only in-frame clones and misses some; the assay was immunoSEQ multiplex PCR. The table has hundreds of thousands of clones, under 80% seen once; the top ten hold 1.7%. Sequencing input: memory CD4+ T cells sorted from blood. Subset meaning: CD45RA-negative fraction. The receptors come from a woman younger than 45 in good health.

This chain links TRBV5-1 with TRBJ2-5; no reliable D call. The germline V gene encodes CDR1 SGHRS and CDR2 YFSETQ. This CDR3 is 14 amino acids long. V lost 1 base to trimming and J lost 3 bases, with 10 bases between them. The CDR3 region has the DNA TGCGCCAGCAGCTTGTATCCGACGAAAGAGACCCAGTACTTC. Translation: CASSLYPTKETQYF.

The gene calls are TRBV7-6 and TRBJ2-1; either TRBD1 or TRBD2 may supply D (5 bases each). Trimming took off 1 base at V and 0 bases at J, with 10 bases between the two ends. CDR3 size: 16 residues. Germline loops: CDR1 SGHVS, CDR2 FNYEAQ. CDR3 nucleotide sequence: TGTGCCAGCAGCTTAGTTAAGGGGAGCTCCTACAATGAGCAGTTCTTC. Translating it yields CASSLVKGSSYNEQFF. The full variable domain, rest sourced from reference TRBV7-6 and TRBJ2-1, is GAGVSQSPRYKVTKRGQDVALRCDPISGHVSLYWYRQALGQGPEFLTYFNYEAQQDKSGLPNDRFSAERPEGSISTLTIQRTEQRDSAMYRCASSLVKGSSYNEQFFGPGTRLTVL.

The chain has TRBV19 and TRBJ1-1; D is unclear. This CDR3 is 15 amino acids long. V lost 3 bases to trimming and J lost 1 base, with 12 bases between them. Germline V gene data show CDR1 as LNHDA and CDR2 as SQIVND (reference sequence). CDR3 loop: CASSIGIARNTEAFF. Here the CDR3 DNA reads TGTGCCAGTAGTATCGGAATAGCACGGAACACTGAAGCTTTCTTT.

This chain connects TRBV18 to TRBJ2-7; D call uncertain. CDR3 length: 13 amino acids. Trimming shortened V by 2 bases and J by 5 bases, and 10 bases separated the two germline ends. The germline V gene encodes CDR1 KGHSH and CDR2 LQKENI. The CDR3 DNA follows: TGTGCCAGCTCACCAGGAACCCAAGACGAGCAGTACTTC. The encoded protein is CASSPGTQDEQYF.

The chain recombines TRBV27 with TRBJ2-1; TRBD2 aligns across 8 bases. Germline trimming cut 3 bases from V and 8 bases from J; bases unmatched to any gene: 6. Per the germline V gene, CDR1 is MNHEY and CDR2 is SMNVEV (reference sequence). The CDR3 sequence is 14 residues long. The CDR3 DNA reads TGTGCCAGCAGTTTCAGCGGGAGAGACGATGAGCAGTTCTTC. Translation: CASSFSGRDDEQFF.

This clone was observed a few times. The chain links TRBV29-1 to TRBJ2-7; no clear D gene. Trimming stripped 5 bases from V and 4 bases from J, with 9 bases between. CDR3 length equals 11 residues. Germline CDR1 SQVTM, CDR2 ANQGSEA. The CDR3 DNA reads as TGCAGCGTTTCAGACGCGTACGAGCAGTACTTC. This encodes CSVSDAYEQYF.

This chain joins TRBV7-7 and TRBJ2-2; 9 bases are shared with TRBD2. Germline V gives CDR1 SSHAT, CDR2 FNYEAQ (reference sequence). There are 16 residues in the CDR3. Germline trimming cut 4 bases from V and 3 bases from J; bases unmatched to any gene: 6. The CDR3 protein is CASSSGIAGDTGELFF. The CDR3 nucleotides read TGTGCCAGCAGCTCCGGGATAGCGGGGGACACCGGGGAGCTGTTTTTT.

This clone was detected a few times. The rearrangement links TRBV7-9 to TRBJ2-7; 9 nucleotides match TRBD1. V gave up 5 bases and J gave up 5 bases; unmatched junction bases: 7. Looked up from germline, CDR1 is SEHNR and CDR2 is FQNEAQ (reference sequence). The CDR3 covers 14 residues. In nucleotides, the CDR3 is TGTGCCAGCAGCCCCCCGGGACAGGGCCACGAGCAGTACTTC. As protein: CASSPPGQGHEQYF.

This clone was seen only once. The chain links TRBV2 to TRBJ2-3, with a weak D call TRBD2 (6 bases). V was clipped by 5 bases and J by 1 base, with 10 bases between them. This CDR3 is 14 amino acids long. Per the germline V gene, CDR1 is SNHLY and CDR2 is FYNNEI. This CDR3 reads CASSRLVRTDTQYF. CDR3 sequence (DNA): TGTGCCAGCAGTAGACTAGTACGCACAGATACGCAGTATTTT.

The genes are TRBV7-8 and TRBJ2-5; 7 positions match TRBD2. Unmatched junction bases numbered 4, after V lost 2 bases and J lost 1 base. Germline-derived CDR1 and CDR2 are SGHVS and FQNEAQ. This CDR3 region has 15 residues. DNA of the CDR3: TGTGCCAGCAGCTTATTTAGCGGGCCCCAAGAGACCCAGTACTTC. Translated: CASSLFSGPQETQYF.

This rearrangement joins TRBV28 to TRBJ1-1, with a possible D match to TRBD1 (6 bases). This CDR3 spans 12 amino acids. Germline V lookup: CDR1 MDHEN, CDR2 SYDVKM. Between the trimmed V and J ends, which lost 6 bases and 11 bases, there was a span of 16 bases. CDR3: CASSYRQERAFF. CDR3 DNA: TGTGCCAGCAGCTACAGACAGGAACGGGCTTTCTTT.

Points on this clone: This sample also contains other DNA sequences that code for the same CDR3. CDR3 in amino acids: CASSSRDRGNTGELFF. CDR3 sequence (DNA): TGTGCCAGCAGCTCCCGGGACAGGGGAAACACCGGGGAGCTGTTTTTT. This chain links TRBV7-9 with TRBJ2-2; 10 bases are a match to TRBD1. This CDR3 has 16 amino acids. In germline, CDR1 is SEHNR, CDR2 FQNEAQ (reference sequence). The trim removed 4 bases at V and 2 bases at J, leaving 4 bases unmatched. Supplemented by reference TRBV7-9 and TRBJ2-2, the full variable domain reads DTGVSQNPRHKITKRGQNVTFRCDPISEHNRLYWYRQTLGQGPEFLTYFQNEAQLEKSRLLSDRFSAERPKGSFSTLEIQRTEQGDSAMYLCASSSRDRGNTGELFFGEGSRLTVL.

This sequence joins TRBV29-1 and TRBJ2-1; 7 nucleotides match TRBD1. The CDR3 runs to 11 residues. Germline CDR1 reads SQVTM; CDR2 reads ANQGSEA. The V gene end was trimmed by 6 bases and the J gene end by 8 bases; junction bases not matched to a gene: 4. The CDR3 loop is CSVQQGHEQFF. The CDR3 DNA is TGCAGCGTGCAACAGGGGCATGAGCAGTTCTTC.

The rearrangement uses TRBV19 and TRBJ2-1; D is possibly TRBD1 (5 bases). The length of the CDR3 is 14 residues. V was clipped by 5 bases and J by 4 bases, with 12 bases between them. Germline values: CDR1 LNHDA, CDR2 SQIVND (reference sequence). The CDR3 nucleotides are TGTGCCAGTAGTTGGGGCGTCCCTTACAATGAGCAGTTCTTC. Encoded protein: CASSWGVPYNEQFF.

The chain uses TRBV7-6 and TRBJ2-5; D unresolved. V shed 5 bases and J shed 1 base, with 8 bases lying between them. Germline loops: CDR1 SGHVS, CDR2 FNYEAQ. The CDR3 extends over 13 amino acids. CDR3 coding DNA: TGTGCCAGCAGCCGTCGATCCCAAGAGACCCAGTACTTC. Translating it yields CASSRRSQETQYF.

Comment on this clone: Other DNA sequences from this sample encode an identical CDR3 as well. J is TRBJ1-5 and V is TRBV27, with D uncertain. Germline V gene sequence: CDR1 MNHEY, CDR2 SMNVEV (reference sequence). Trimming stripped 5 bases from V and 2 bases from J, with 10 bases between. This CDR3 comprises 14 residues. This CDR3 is CASSPRTGNQPQHF. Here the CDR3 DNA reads TGTGCCAGCAGTCCGCGAACAGGCAATCAGCCCCAGCATTTT.